The 15 T cell receptor beta chains below all came from one sample that was sequenced in a study of shared clonotypes between healthy human individuals (dated by TCRdb to the early 2020s). The library came from the immunoSEQ multiplex PCR assay. TCRdb took over this immuneACCESS table, retaining in-frame rearrangements with V and J assigned. Such tables are incomplete; in checked studies, under half of the missing clones stem from an unresolved V gene, and the remainder is unexplained. For this sample there are roughly 500,000 clones; roughly 78% appear just once. 10% to 15% of the sample is held by the ten biggest clonotypes. Material: PBMCs. These receptors came from a woman aged 40 to 50 in good health. Some clones in this sample may be carry-over from other donors' samples.

The chain links TRBV28 to TRBJ2-7, with 7 nucleotides matching TRBD2. CDR3 length: 15 amino acids. V dropped 6 bases and J dropped 5; count of bases not matched to a gene: 13. The V gene's germline CDR1 is MDHEN and CDR2 SYDVKM. The CDR3 reads CASSPLRAGADEQYF. CDR3 sequence (DNA): TGTGCCAGCAGCCCCCTCCGGGCGGGAGCAGACGAGCAGTACTTC.

The chain joins TRBV6-5 to TRBJ2-2; D not certain. The CDR3 extends over 14 amino acids. Per the germline V gene, CDR1 is MNHEY and CDR2 is SVGAGI. V was trimmed by 5 bases and J by 1 base, leaving 8 bases between them. CDR3 residues: CASSGAMNTGELFF. In nucleotides, the CDR3 is TGTGCCAGCAGTGGCGCGATGAACACCGGGGAGCTGTTTTTT.

The CDR3 bases are TGTGCCAGCAGTAAGCGACTGGAGAACACCGGGGAGCTGTTTTTT. Its protein product is CASSKRLENTGELFF. The rearrangement joins TRBV2 to TRBJ2-2; D gene uncertain. V was pared by 5 bases and J by 1 base, with 11 bases between. This CDR3 has 15 amino acids. Germline V gene sequence: CDR1 SNHLY, CDR2 FYNNEI.

The rearrangement links TRBV19 to TRBJ2-7, with D possibly being TRBD2 (5 bases). Trimming left V 5 bases short and J 0 bases short, with 11 bases between. Per the germline V gene, CDR1 is LNHDA and CDR2 is SQIVND (reference sequence). The CDR3 is 14 residues long. CDR3 coding DNA: TGTGCCAGTAGTCCCTTCGGGGACTCCTACGAGCAGTACTTC. As protein: CASSPFGDSYEQYF.

The chain employs TRBV7-2 and TRBJ2-5, with 8 bases matching TRBD2. V gave up 3 bases and J gave up 5 bases; unmatched junction bases: 11. Germline assignment: CDR1 SGHTA and CDR2 FQGNSA. This CDR3 spans 16 amino acids. CDR3 sequence reads: CASSFKGTPGGETQYF. As DNA, the CDR3 is TGTGCCAGCAGCTTCAAGGGGACTCCGGGAGGGGAGACCCAGTACTTC.

The V and J genes are TRBV10-3 and TRBJ1-3; D not resolved. Per germline, CDR1 ENHRY and CDR2 SYGVKD. This CDR3 is built from 14 residues. V shed 0 bases and J shed 0 bases, with 3 bases lying between them. The CDR3 bases are TGTGCCATCAGTGAGTCTTACTCTGGAAACACCATATATTTT. Translated: CAISESYSGNTIYF.

V is TRBV7-3 and J is TRBJ1-1, with a tentative D call TRBD1 (6 bases). In germline, CDR1 is SGHTA, CDR2 FQGTGA. CDR3 length equals 15 residues. V shed 1 base and J shed 4 bases, with 13 bases lying between them. CDR3 sequence reads: CASSLMGGSVTEAFF. CDR3 nucleotides: TGTGCCAGCAGCTTAATGGGGGGCTCGGTCACTGAAGCTTTCTTT.

The rearrangement joins TRBV28 to TRBJ1-1; no reliable D call. Trimming removed 3 bases from V and 3 bases from J, with 20 bases in between. The CDR3 totals 17 residues. The germline gives CDR1 MDHEN, CDR2 SYDVKM. Written as DNA, the CDR3 is TGTGCCAGCAGTTTTTCGATAACGGGCAGCTCCGACACTGAAGCTTTCTTT. Its protein is CASSFSITGSSDTEAFF.

The chain combines TRBV7-3 with TRBJ2-7; maybe TRBD1 (6 bases). CDR1 SGHTA and CDR2 FQGTGA come from the germline V gene. This CDR3 is built from 15 residues. V shed 1 base and J shed 2 bases, with 12 bases lying between them. DNA of the CDR3: TGTGCCAGCAGCTTAAGGGGGCAGGGACCCTACGAGCAGTACTTC. This sequence encodes CASSLRGQGPYEQYF.

Written as DNA, the CDR3 is TGTGCCAGCAGCTTAGTCACAGGGGGCGCAGGTACCGGGGAGCTGTTTTTT. This translates into CASSLVTGGAGTGELFF. The chain has TRBV11-3 and TRBJ2-2, with 9 bases lining up with TRBD1. CDR3 length: 17 amino acids. J gave up 5 bases and V 1 base, and 8 bases lay outside the gene matches. Germline values: CDR1 SGHNT, CDR2 YENEEA.

The chain joins TRBV28 to TRBJ2-5; 8 positions agree with TRBD2. This CDR3 is built from 15 residues. CDR1 is MDHEN and CDR2 is SYDVKM in the germline V gene. V trimming: 5 bases; J trimming: 2 bases; junction bases outside the gene matches: 7. In DNA form, the CDR3 reads TGTGCCAGCAGTCCGGGGGGGGTTACTCAAGAGACCCAGTACTTC. This translates into CASSPGGVTQETQYF.

The V and J genes are TRBV28 and TRBJ2-1; TRBD2 matches 7 bases. Germline values: CDR1 MDHEN, CDR2 SYDVKM. J was trimmed by 6 bases and V by 3 bases; bases with no gene match: 11. The CDR3 runs 16 residues. This chain's CDR3 is CASSFGASSGSNEQFF. Written as DNA, the CDR3 is TGTGCCAGCAGTTTTGGCGCTTCTAGCGGTTCCAATGAGCAGTTCTTC.

The V gene is TRBV5-1, the J gene TRBJ2-1; no definite D call. Germline V gene data show CDR1 as SGHRS and CDR2 as YFSETQ. V shed 3 bases and J shed 8 bases, with 6 bases lying between them. CDR3 length: 11 residues. CDR3 bases: TGCGCCAGCAGCTCCGGGTATGAGCAGTTCTTC. It translates to CASSSGYEQFF.

This sequence joins TRBV10-3 and TRBJ2-3; tentative D call: TRBD2 (6 bases). Germline-derived CDR1 and CDR2 are ENHRY and SYGVKD. Trimming pared 2 bases from V and 5 bases from J, leaving 17 bases between. CDR3 length equals 16 residues. The CDR3 protein is CAISEGTSTWVDTQYF. CDR3 DNA sequence: TGTGCCATCAGTGAGGGAACTAGCACTTGGGTAGATACGCAGTATTTT.

This chain links TRBV5-1 with TRBJ2-2, with 11 bases aligning to TRBD2. Looked up from germline, CDR1 is SGHRS and CDR2 is YFSETQ. With V trimmed by 3 bases and J by 1 base, 2 bases remained unmatched. The length of the CDR3 is 16 residues. CDR3 DNA sequence: TGCGCCAGCAGCTCAGGACTAGCGGGGAACACCGGGGAGCTGTTTTTT. Translation: CASSSGLAGNTGELFF.